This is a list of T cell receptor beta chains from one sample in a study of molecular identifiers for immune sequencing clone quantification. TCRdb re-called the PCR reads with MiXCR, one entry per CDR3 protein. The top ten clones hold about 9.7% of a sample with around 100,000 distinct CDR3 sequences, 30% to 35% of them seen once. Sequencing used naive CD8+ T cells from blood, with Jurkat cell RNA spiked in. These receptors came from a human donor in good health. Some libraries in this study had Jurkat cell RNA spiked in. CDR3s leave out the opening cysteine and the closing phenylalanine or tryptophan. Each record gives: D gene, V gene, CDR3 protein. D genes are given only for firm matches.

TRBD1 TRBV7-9 ASNPGQGEVQPEH
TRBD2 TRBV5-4 ASSGGRTYEQY
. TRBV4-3 ASSHNLGPRNTEAF
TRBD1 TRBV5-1 ASSLSGGVEQY
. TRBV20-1 SARANGYT
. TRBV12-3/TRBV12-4 ASSFREQF
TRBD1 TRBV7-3 ASSLFGTGDTEAF
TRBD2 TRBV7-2 GSSGGYEQY
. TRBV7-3 ASSPQDSTEVGELC
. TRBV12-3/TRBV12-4 ASSLAQSVFTDTQY
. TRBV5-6 ASSLVYTGELF
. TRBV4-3 ASSQSGRSGHEQY
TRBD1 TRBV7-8 ASSLVQGYEQC
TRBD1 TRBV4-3 ASSQTGLGSYEQY
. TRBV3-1 ASGQGYSGNTIY
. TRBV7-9 ASNSGRPTDTQY
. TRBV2 ASQTVEAKNIQY
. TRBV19 ASSHEQDGTYEQY
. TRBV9 ASSSSPERINEQF
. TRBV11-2 ASSFASTWQDTQY
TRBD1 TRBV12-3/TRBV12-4 ASSGLLGQGDVKLF
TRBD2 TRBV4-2 ASSPEGLAGQETQY
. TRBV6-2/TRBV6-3 ASSYEKDEPSNTGELF
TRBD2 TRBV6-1 ASSEWVLAGSSYEQY
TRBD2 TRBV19 ASSMGAGYTDTQY
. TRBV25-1 ASRVPTGELF
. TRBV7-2 ASSLYGRETQY
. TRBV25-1 ASSESRSNEQY
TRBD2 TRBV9 ASSVGTGRSQETQY